Following are 8 T cell receptor beta chains from one sample sequenced in a study of blood T cell repertoires in COVID-19. The protocol was immunoSEQ multiplex PCR, while the TCRdb copy is restricted to in-frame clones and leaves out a portion. The data hold about 400,000 clones, with 89% observed a single time. Sequenced sample: PBMCs or T cells enriched from blood (not recorded which). All receptors come from a woman in her thirties who had recovered from COVID-19.

CDR3 DNA sequence: TGTGCCAGCGGACAGGGCACTGAAGCTTTCTTT. Amino acids: CASGQGTEAFF. The V gene is TRBV3-1 (or the pseudogene TRBV3-2), the J gene TRBJ1-1, with 8 bases fitting TRBD1. V shed 8 bases and J 4 bases; nucleotides not matched to a gene: 0. The CDR3 consists of 11 residues. Germline V lookup: CDR1 LGHDT, CDR2 YNNKEL (reference sequence).

The genes are TRBV3-1 (or the pseudogene TRBV3-2) and TRBJ2-1, with TRBD2 matching 11 bases. Trimming took 5 bases from V and 4 from J; bases not matched to a gene: 4. This CDR3 comprises 15 residues. Germline CDR1 is LGHDT and CDR2 is YNNKEL (reference sequence). The CDR3 coding sequence is TGTGCCAGCAGCGCCCGACTAGCGGGATACAATGAGCAGTTCTTC. This codes for CASSARLAGYNEQFF.

This chain links TRBV5-3 with TRBJ2-6, with D possibly TRBD2 on 6 matching bases. TRBV5-3 is an ORF, with its function uncertain. The CDR3 runs to 19 residues. V was shortened by 1 base and J by 0 bases, with 17 bases between the two germline ends. The CDR3 DNA follows: TGTGCCAGAAGCTTGCTGCAGGAGATGGGACTCTCTGGGGCCAACGTCCTGACTTTC. Amino acid sequence: CARSLLQEMGLSGANVLTF.

This clone was seen a handful of times. V and J are TRBV10-3 and TRBJ2-4; 10 bases agree with TRBD1. CDR3 length equals 14 residues. The V gene's germline CDR1 is ENHRY and CDR2 SYGVKD. V lost 8 bases to trimming and J lost 5 bases; unmatched junction nucleotides: 6. The CDR3 reads CAIRAGTGENIQYF. CDR3 bases: TGTGCCATCCGTGCTGGGACAGGGGAAAACATTCAGTACTTC.

The chain joins TRBV11-2 to TRBJ2-3, with 8 positions matching TRBD2. CDR1 is SGHAT and CDR2 is FQNNGV in the germline V gene. The CDR3 is 16 residues long. Losses at the gene ends were 3 bases for V and 2 bases for J; bases not matched to a gene: 7. CDR3 coding DNA: TGTGCCAGCAGCTTGGGTAGCGGGGCGACCACAGATACGCAGTATTTT. It specifies CASSLGSGATTDTQYF.

V usage is TRBV5-1 and J usage is TRBJ1-3; D possibly corresponds to TRBD1 (6 bases). Trimming pared 4 bases from V and 4 bases from J, leaving 12 bases between. Germline CDR1 and CDR2: SGHRS and YFSETQ. The CDR3 extends over 14 amino acids. CDR3 sequence reads: CASSGSGVGNTIYF. The CDR3 DNA sequence: TGCGCCAGCAGCGGATCAGGGGTGGGAAACACCATATATTTT.

The chain employs TRBV19 and TRBJ1-6; 7 nucleotides match TRBD1. The CDR3 has 14 residues. Germline CDR1 is LNHDA and CDR2 is SQIVND (reference sequence). V gave up 3 bases and J gave up 6 bases; unmatched junction bases: 2. The CDR3 bases are TGTGCCAGTAGTATGGGACAGCTTAATTCACCCCTCCACTTT. Translating gives CASSMGQLNSPLHF.

V gene TRBV14 combines with J gene TRBJ2-3; the D gene is possibly TRBD1 (5 bases). V lost 0 bases and J 2 bases, leaving 12 bases between the germline ends. CDR3 length: 16 residues. Germline lookup yields CDR1 SGHDN and CDR2 FVKESK. CDR3 coding DNA: TGTGCCAGCAGCCAAGATAGGTCAGGGCTCACAGATACGCAGTATTTT. Its protein product is CASSQDRSGLTDTQYF. The variable domain in full, with the rest retrieved from reference TRBV14 and TRBJ2-3, is EAGVTQFPSHSVIEKGQTVTLRCDPISGHDNLYWYRRVMGKEIKFLLHFVKESKQDESGMPNNRFLAERTGGTYSTLKVQPAELEDSGVYFCASSQDRSGLTDTQYFGPGTRLTVL.